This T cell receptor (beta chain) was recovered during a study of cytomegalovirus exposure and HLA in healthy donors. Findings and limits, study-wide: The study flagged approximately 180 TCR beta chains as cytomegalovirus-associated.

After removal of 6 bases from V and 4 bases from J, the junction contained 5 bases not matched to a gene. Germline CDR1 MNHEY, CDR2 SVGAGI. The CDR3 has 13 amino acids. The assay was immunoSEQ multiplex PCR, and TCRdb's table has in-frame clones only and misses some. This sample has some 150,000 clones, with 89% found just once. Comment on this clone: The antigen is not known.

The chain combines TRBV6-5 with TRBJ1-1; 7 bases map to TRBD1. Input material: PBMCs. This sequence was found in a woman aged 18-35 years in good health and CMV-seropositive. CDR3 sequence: CASRTGEITEAFF. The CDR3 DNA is TGTGCCAGCAGAACAGGGGAGATCACTGAAGCTTTCTTT.